This TCR beta chain was sequenced during a study of post-analysis software for immune sequencing data. Study-level information: Relapsing-remitting, secondary progressive and progressive-relapsing forms made up the multiple sclerosis disease courses.

The TCR beta cDNA libraries contained unique molecular identifiers. TCRdb re-analysed the PCR reads in MiXCR, keeping a single row per CDR3 protein. The table has about half a million distinct CDR3 sequences, under 55% seen once. This clonotype has a single count. Its cognate antigen is unknown. Study findings and constraints: Controls showed significantly higher normalized Chao1 diversity than did multiple sclerosis patients. Comparison of patients with controls showed four or five TRBV segments more frequent in patients, TRBV5-6, TRBV5-1 and TRBV20-1 among them.

V gave up 3 bases and J gave up 5 bases, with 5 bases separating them. Germline V gene sequence: CDR1 SGHTA, CDR2 FQGNSA. This CDR3 comprises 12 residues. The receptor's source is a girl between 5 and 17 years old with multiple sclerosis. Material: blood. This sequence joins TRBV7-2 and TRBJ1-5, with unresolved D. The CDR3 bases are TGTGCCAGCAGCTTGGATCATCAGCCCCAGCATTTT. Translation: CASSLDHQPQHF.